Reported below is one T cell receptor beta chain. These data belong to a study of CD8+ T cells in alopecia areata. Study information: Each of the treated patients was given oral tofacitinib, 5 to 10 mg twice daily, for moderate-to-severe alopecia areata.

Per the germline V gene, CDR1 is SQVTM and CDR2 is ANQGSEA. This CDR3 has 10 residues. The treatment denotes: oral pan-JAK inhibitor, 5-10 mg twice daily. RNA was extracted and reverse transcribed into cDNA as the sequencing template. The repertoire was sequenced with immunoSEQ multiplex PCR; TCRdb's copy has only in-frame clones and lacks some. Among 80,000 to 100,000 clones listed, 40% to 50% were seen once. The sequences come from CD8+ T cells sorted from blood, collected at week 24, from a patient treated with tofacitinib. This sequence joins TRBV29-1 and TRBJ2-3, with D hard to call. This TCR was sampled from a human donor with alopecia areata. The CDR3 coding sequence is TGCAGTCGAGGATGGGGTACGCAGTATTTT. Protein product: CSRGWGTQYF.